The 17 T cell receptor beta chains in this list originate from one sample, sequenced in a study of OX40 agonist ivuxolimab in advanced cancers. The repertoire was sequenced with immunoSEQ multiplex PCR; TCRdb's copy has only in-frame clones and lacks some. Of under 65,000 clones in the sample, 70% to 90% are singletons; the top ten hold 3%. The source material was CD4+ or CD8+ T cells sorted from blood, sampled in a trial of the OX40 agonist ivuxolimab. Source of these receptors: an adult with an advanced solid tumor such as melanoma, head and neck, liver or kidney cancer.

V and J are TRBV5-1 and TRBJ2-1; a weak D match, TRBD2 (6 bases). CDR1 and CDR2 from the germline V gene are SGHRS and YFSETQ. Trimming stripped 5 bases from V and 7 bases from J, with 16 bases between. CDR3 length equals 14 residues. The CDR3 protein is CASSGLAPPNEQFF. CDR3 DNA: TGCGCCAGCAGTGGGCTAGCGCCTCCGAATGAGCAGTTCTTC. Based on the CDR3 plus reference TRBV5-1 and TRBJ2-1, the full variable domain is KAGVTQTPRYLIKTRGQQVTLSCSPISGHRSVSWYQQTPGQGLQFLFEYFSETQRNKGNFPGRFSGRQFSNSRSEMNVSTLELGDSALYLCASSGLAPPNEQFFGPGTRLTVL.

This chain links TRBV7-9 with TRBJ1-1; 7 bases align to TRBD1. Looked up from germline, CDR1 is SEHNR and CDR2 is FQNEAQ (reference sequence). V trimming: 2 bases; J trimming: 10 bases; junction bases outside the gene matches: 4. The CDR3 has 12 amino acids. The CDR3 sequence is CASSLLTGTAFF. The CDR3 nucleotides are TGTGCCAGCAGCTTACTGACAGGGACAGCTTTCTTT.

V and J are TRBV18 and TRBJ1-1; D is unclear. Germline CDR1 is KGHSH and CDR2 is LQKENI. Trimming cost V 1 base and J 7 bases, with 7 bases left between them. The CDR3 contains 12 residues. This CDR3 reads CASSPRASEAFF. CDR3 sequence (DNA): TGTGCCAGCTCACCACGGGCCAGTGAAGCTTTCTTT.

V gene TRBV11-2 combines with J gene TRBJ2-3; TRBD2 agrees at 14 bases. This CDR3 is 16 amino acids long. Germline V CDR1 and CDR2: SGHAT, FQNNGV. J lost 2 bases, V lost 5 bases, and 3 bases had no gene match. The CDR3 reads CASSRLAGGNTDTQYF. The DNA for the CDR3 is TGTGCCAGCAGCAGACTAGCGGGAGGGAACACAGATACGCAGTATTTT.

The gene calls are TRBV7-3 and TRBJ2-7; 9 nucleotides align to TRBD1. The CDR3 runs to 14 residues. V trimming: 2 bases; J trimming: 3 bases; junction bases outside the gene matches: 2. Germline CDR1 reads SGHTA; CDR2 reads FQGTGA. CDR3 DNA sequence: TGTGCCAGCAGCTTATCGGGACAGGGCTACGAGCAGTACTTC. This codes for CASSLSGQGYEQYF.

The rearrangement joins TRBV7-3 to TRBJ2-2, with D perhaps matching TRBD2 (5 bases). This CDR3 is built from 14 residues. The V end was cut by 3 bases, the J end by 3 bases, with 8 bases between. The germline gives CDR1 SGHTA, CDR2 FQGTGA. CDR3 region: CASSLGGYTGELFF. CDR3 DNA: TGTGCCAGCAGCTTGGGCGGGTACACCGGGGAGCTGTTTTTT.

V usage is TRBV7-3 and J usage is TRBJ2-3, with 10 bases matching TRBD2. Germline-derived CDR1 and CDR2 are SGHTA and FQGTGA. J was trimmed by 2 bases and V by 5 bases; bases with no gene match: 1. This CDR3 spans 14 amino acids. CDR3 loop: CASSGTSDTDTQYF. DNA for the CDR3: TGTGCCAGCAGCGGGACTAGCGACACAGATACGCAGTATTTT. Looking up the rest from reference TRBV7-3 and TRBJ2-3 gives the full variable domain: GAGVSQTPSNKVTEKGKYVELRCDPISGHTALYWYRQSLGQGPEFLIYFQGTGAADDSGLPNDRFFAVRPEGSVSTLKIQRTERGDSAVYLCASSGTSDTDTQYFGPGTRLTVL.

The V call is TRBV5-4, the J call TRBJ2-7; a weak D match, TRBD2 (6 bases). CDR1 and CDR2 (germline): SGHNT, YYREEE (reference sequence). Trimming stripped 1 base from V and 3 bases from J, with 20 bases between. This CDR3 has 17 residues. The DNA for the CDR3 is TGTGCCAGCAGCTTGATTGGCCTCGGAGGGGCAAGCTACGAGCAGTACTTC. It translates to CASSLIGLGGASYEQYF. Using reference TRBV5-4 and TRBJ2-7 for the parts outside the CDR3, the full variable domain is ETGVTQSPTHLIKTRGQQVTLRCSSQSGHNTVSWYQQALGQGPQFIFQYYREEENGRGNFPPRFSGLQFPNYSSELNVNALELDDSALYLCASSLIGLGGASYEQYFGPGTRLTVT.

The table lists this clone with a count of one. The rearrangement links TRBV5-1 to TRBJ1-1; TRBD1 matches at 7 bases. V was clipped by 7 bases and J by 3 bases; unmatched bases: 9. The CDR3 is 14 residues long. Germline V lookup: CDR1 SGHRS, CDR2 YFSETQ. Written as DNA, the CDR3 is TGCGCCAGCCGTAAAGACAGGGCGGACACTGAAGCTTTCTTT. Protein: CASRKDRADTEAFF.

V usage is TRBV7-9 and J usage is TRBJ2-5, with unresolved D. Germline V lookup: CDR1 SEHNR, CDR2 FQNEAQ (reference sequence). The CDR3 extends over 15 amino acids. The V end was cut by 5 bases, the J end by 0 bases, with 13 bases between. CDR3 DNA: TGTGCCAGCAGCCCAAAGGCTATGTACCAAGAGACCCAGTACTTC. Its translation: CASSPKAMYQETQYF.

The chain uses TRBV6-6 and TRBJ2-6; 8 bases are a match to TRBD1. V gave up 8 bases and J gave up 0 bases; unmatched junction bases: 6. CDR3 length: 16 residues. CDR1 is MNHNY, CDR2 SVGAGI, per germline (reference sequence). DNA of the CDR3: TGTGCCAGCCGGGACAGGAGAAGCTCTGGGGCCAACGTCCTGACTTTC. Translating it yields CASRDRRSSGANVLTF.

Notes on this clone: A junction boundary mismatches the germline segment, possibly from a read error. The V call is TRBV29-1, the J call TRBJ2-7, with TRBD1 matching 9 bases. CDR3 length: 14 residues. Germline V gene data show CDR1 as SQVTM and CDR2 as ANQGSEA. The CDR3 DNA reads TGCAGCGTTGGGCCGGTGGGACAGGGCTACGGGCAGTACTTC. This encodes CSVGPVGQGYGQYF.

The chain has TRBV19 and TRBJ1-3, with D possibly matching TRBD1 (5 bases). CDR3 length: 16 residues. From germline, CDR1 is LNHDA and CDR2 SQIVND (reference sequence). V gave up 6 bases and J gave up 3 bases, with 18 bases separating them. CDR3 sequence (DNA): TGTGCCAGTAGCCCAACCGGGACCCCGCTTGGAAACACCATATATTTT. Protein sequence: CASSPTGTPLGNTIYF.

The chain employs TRBV5-1 and TRBJ2-1; D possibly uses TRBD1 or TRBD2 (5 bases each). V was cut by 0 bases and J by 2 bases, with 9 bases left in between. Germline V lookup: CDR1 SGHRS, CDR2 YFSETQ. This CDR3 has 15 amino acids. The CDR3: CASSLGGAAYNEQFF. The CDR3 nucleotides read TGCGCCAGCAGCTTGGGAGGGGCGGCCTACAATGAGCAGTTCTTC.

V is TRBV19 and J is TRBJ1-1; D gene uncertain. Germline CDR1 reads LNHDA; CDR2 reads SQIVND (reference sequence). CDR3 length: 11 amino acids. Trimming left V 10 bases short and J 2 bases short, with 8 bases between. CDR3 in amino acids: CATPGNTEAFF. For the CDR3, the DNA is TGTGCCACCCCCGGTAACACTGAAGCTTTCTTT.

CDR3 sequence: CASRDAADEQFF. The CDR3 DNA sequence: TGTGCCAGCAGAGACGCGGCGGATGAGCAGTTCTTC. V and J are TRBV7-9 and TRBJ2-1; no firm D call. Germline CDR1 SEHNR, CDR2 FQNEAQ (reference sequence). The CDR3 is 12 residues long. Trimming removed 6 bases at V and 8 bases at J, with 11 bases between.

This sequence joins TRBV11-2 and TRBJ2-2; D gene uncertain. V was pared by 2 bases and J by 6 bases, with 4 bases between. Germline CDR1 is SGHAT and CDR2 is FQNNGV. This CDR3 is built from 12 residues. The CDR3 is CASSLRPGELFF. CDR3 coding DNA: TGTGCCAGCAGCTTAAGGCCCGGGGAGCTGTTTTTT.